This T cell receptor (beta chain) comes out of a study of graft-versus-host responses after intestinal transplantation. Notes on this clone: What it recognizes is unknown.

Study-level findings and limits: Early post-transplant declines in HvG were associated with peak levels of circulating GvH clones.

Here immunoSEQ multiplex PCR was the method, and the copy in TCRdb shows in-frame clones only, minus some. The table includes over 90,000 clones, roughly nine tenths detected once. The CDR3 covers 14 residues. Trimming took 7 bases from V and 2 from J, leaving 13 bases between them. The germline V gene has CDR1 SEHNR and CDR2 FQNEAQ (reference sequence). The receptor was derived from a human donor who received an intestinal transplant. The rearrangement joins TRBV7-9 to TRBJ2-3; weak D call: TRBD1 (6 bases). The specimen comprised unstimulated CD8+ T cells sorted from spleen or lymph node cells, sampled before intestinal transplant. This CDR3 is CASTTGPSTDTQYF. CDR3 coding DNA: TGTGCCAGCACGACAGGCCCTTCCACAGATACGCAGTATTTT.